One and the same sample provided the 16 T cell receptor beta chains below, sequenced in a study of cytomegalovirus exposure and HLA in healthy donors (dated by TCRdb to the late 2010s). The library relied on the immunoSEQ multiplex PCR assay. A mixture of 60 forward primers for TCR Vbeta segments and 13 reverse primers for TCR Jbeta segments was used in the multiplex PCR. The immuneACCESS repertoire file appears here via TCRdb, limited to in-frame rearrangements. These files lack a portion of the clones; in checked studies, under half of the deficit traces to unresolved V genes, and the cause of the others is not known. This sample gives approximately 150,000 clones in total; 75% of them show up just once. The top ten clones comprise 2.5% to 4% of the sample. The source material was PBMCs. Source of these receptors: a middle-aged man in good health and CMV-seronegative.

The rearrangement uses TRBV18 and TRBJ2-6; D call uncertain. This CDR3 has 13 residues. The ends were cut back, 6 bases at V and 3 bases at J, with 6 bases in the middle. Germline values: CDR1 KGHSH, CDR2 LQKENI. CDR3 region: CASSPNGANVLTF. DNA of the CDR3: TGTGCCAGCTCTCCTAATGGGGCCAACGTCCTGACTTTC. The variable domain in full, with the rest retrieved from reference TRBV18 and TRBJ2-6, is NAGVMQNPRHLVRRRGQEARLRCSPMKGHSHVYWYRQLPEEGLKFMVYLQKENIIDESGMPKERFSAEFPKEGPSILRIQQVVRGDSAAYFCASSPNGANVLTFGAGSRLTVL.

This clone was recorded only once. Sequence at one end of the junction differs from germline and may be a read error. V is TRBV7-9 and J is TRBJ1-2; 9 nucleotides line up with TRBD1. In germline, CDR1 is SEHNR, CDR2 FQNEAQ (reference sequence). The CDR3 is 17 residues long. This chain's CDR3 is CSSSPAINRDREHGYTF. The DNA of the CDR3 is TGTTCCAGCAGCCCTGCGATAAACCGGGACAGGGAGCATGGCTACACCTTC.

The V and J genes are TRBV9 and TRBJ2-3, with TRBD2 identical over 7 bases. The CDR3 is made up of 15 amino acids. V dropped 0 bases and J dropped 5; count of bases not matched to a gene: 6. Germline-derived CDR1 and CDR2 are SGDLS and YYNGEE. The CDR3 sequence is CASSVAPAGLDTQYF. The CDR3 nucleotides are TGTGCCAGCAGCGTAGCTCCAGCGGGGTTAGATACGCAGTATTTT.

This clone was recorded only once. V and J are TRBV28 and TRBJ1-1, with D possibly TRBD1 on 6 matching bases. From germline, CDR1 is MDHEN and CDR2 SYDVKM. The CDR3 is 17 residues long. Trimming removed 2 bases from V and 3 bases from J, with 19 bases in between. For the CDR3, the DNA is TGTGCCAGCAGTTTAGGGGGCGGGGGGGCGGGGTACACTGAAGCTTTCTTT. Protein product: CASSLGGGGAGYTEAFF.

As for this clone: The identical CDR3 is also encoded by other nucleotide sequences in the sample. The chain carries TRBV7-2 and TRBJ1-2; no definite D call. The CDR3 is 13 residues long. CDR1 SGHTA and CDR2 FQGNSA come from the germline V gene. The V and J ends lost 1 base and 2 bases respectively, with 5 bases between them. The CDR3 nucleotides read TGTGCCAGCAGCTTAGGCGGGAACTATGGCTACACCTTC. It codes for CASSLGGNYGYTF.

CDR3 sequence reads: CASRVQALMPGELFF. In DNA form, the CDR3 reads TGTGCCAGTAGAGTCCAGGCGCTTATGCCCGGGGAGCTGTTTTTT. This chain links TRBV19 with TRBJ2-2; D not resolved. Germline loops: CDR1 LNHDA, CDR2 SQIVND (reference sequence). The CDR3 is made up of 15 amino acids. The ends were cut back, 6 bases at V and 6 bases at J, with 17 bases in the middle.

In DNA, the CDR3 is TGTGCCAGCAGCTTAAAGGCTAGGGGGTTGAACACTGAAGCTTTCTTT. It translates to CASSLKARGLNTEAFF. This chain connects TRBV11-1 to TRBJ1-1, with D tentatively TRBD1 (6 bases). V lost 2 bases, J lost 0 bases, and 13 bases lay in between. The CDR3 is made up of 16 amino acids. CDR1 is SGHAT, CDR2 FQDESV, per germline (reference sequence).

CDR3 protein: CASSLSGGNTIYF. Here the CDR3 DNA reads TGCGCCAGCAGCTTGTCGGGGGGAAACACCATATATTTT. V and J are TRBV5-1 and TRBJ1-3; D gene ambiguous. CDR3 length: 13 residues. Trimming cost V 1 base and J 4 bases, with 6 bases left between them. The germline V gene has CDR1 SGHRS and CDR2 YFSETQ. Filled out from reference TRBV5-1 and TRBJ1-3, the complete variable domain reads KAGVTQTPRYLIKTRGQQVTLSCSPISGHRSVSWYQQTPGQGLQFLFEYFSETQRNKGNFPGRFSGRQFSNSRSEMNVSTLELGDSALYLCASSLSGGNTIYFGEGSWLTVV.

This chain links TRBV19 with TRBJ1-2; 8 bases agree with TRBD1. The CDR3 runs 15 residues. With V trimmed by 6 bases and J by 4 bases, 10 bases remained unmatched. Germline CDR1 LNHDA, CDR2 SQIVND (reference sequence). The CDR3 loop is CASREAGGAGYGYTF. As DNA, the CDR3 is TGTGCCAGTAGGGAAGCAGGGGGCGCGGGCTATGGCTACACCTTC. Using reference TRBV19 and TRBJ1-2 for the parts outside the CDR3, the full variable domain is DGGITQSPKYLFRKEGQNVTLSCEQNLNHDAMYWYRQDPGQGLRLIYYSQIVNDFQKGDIAEGYSVSREKKESFPLTVTSAQKNPTAFYLCASREAGGAGYGYTFGSGTRLTVV.

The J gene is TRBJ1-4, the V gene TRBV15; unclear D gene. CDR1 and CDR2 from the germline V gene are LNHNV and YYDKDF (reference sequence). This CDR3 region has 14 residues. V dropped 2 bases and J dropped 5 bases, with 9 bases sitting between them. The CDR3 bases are TGTGCCACCAGCAGAACAGCAGCAAATGAAAAACTGTTTTTT. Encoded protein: CATSRTAANEKLFF.

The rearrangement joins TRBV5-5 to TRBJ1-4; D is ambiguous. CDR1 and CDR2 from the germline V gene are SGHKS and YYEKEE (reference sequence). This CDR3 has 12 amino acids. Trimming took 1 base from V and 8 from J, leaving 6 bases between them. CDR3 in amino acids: CASSLLPEKLFF. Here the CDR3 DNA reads TGTGCCAGCAGCTTGCTCCCCGAAAAACTGTTTTTT.

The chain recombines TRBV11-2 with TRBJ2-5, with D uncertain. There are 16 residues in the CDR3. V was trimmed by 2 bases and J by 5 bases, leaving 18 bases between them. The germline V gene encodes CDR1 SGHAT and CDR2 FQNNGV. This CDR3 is CASSLSRLPGLETQYF. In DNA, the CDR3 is TGTGCCAGCAGCTTAAGCAGACTCCCTGGATTGGAGACCCAGTACTTC.

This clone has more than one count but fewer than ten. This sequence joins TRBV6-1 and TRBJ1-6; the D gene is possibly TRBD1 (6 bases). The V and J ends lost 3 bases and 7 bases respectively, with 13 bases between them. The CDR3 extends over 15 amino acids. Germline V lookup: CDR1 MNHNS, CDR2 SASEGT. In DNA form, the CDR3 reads TGTGCCAGCAGTGACGGCGGGGGGCGAAATTCACCCCTCCACTTT. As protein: CASSDGGGRNSPLHF.

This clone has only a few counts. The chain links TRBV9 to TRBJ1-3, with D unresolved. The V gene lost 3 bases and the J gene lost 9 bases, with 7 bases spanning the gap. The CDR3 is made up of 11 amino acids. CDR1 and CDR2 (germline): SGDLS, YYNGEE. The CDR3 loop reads CASSEPGTIYF. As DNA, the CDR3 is TGTGCCAGCAGCGAACCCGGCACCATATATTTT.

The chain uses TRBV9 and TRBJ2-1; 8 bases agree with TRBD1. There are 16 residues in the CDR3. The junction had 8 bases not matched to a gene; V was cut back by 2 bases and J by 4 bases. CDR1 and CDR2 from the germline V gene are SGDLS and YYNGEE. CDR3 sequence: CASSVDAGQAYNEQFF. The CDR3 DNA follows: TGTGCCAGCAGCGTCGACGCGGGACAGGCGTACAATGAGCAGTTCTTC.

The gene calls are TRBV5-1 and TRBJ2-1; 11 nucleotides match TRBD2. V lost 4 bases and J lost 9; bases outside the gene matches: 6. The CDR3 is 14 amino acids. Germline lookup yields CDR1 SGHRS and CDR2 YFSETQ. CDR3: CASSLSGGAREQFF. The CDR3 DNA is TGCGCCAGCAGCCTTAGCGGGGGGGCCCGTGAGCAGTTCTTC.